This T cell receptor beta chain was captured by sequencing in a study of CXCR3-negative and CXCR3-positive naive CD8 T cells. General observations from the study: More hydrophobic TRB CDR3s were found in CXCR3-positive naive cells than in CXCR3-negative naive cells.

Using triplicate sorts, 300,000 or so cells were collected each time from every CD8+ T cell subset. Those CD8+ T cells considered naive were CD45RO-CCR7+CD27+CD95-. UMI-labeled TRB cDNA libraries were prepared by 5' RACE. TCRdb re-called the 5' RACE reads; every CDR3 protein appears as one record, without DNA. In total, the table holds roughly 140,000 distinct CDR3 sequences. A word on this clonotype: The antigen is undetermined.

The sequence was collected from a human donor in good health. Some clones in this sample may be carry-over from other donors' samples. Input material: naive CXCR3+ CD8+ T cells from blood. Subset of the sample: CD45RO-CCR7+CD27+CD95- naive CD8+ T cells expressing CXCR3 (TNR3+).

CDR3 in amino acids: CASRYLTGQGNSPLHF. V usage is TRBV28 and J usage is TRBJ1-6; the D gene TCRdb calls, TRBD1, cannot be checked with no DNA. Germline values: CDR1 MDHEN, CDR2 SYDVKM. CDR3 length: 16 residues.